The clone carrying this T cell receptor (beta chain) was detected a few times. Its antigen is still unknown. A read error is possible here, since a much larger clone lies one base away. This record belongs to a study of blood T cells in healthy people across ages. Study-wide results and limits: Fewer expanded clones and more diversity marked long-lived versus aged donors. Donor CMV status was unknown, possibly confounding expanded clonotype changes.

A second 7 to 11 cycle PCR used barcoded and J-beta primers. Sequencing of every sample gave 3 million or more CDR3-containing paired-end reads. TCRdb processed the 5' RACE reads anew with MiXCR; each CDR3 protein has one entry. This repertoire shows approximately 810,000 distinct CDR3 sequences, around 26% found once; its top ten account for approximately 15%. The germline V gene encodes CDR1 KGHDR and CDR2 SFDVKD. The CDR3 is made up of 16 amino acids. The sequence derives from a woman older than 75 in good health. V is TRBV24-1 and J is TRBJ2-1; 10 bases are shared with TRBD1. The sample taken for sequencing was blood. CDR3 residues: CAISAPRDRGSNEQFF. DNA of the CDR3: TGTGCCATCAGTGCCCCGAGGGACAGGGGCAGCAATGAGCAGTTCTTC.